The table lists the clone carrying this T cell receptor beta chain with a few counts. TCR cDNA was made by 5'RACE template switching, adding a universal primer site and UMIs. TCRdb used MiXCR to reprocess the 5' RACE reads, holding one entry per CDR3 protein. The data contain roughly 150,000 distinct CDR3 sequences, roughly 8% of them singletons. Germline loops: CDR1 SGHNT, CDR2 YYREEE (reference sequence). This CDR3 spans 16 amino acids. V lost 0 bases and J lost 2, with 14 bases in between. This sample is part of a study of T cells after yellow fever vaccination. The receptor was isolated from a man aged 25-45 years who received the YFV17D yellow fever vaccine. The chain uses TRBV5-4 and TRBJ2-5; D possibly uses TRBD1 or TRBD2 (5 bases each). The source was CD4+ T cells sorted from PBMCs, collected 5 days after the yellow fever booster vaccination. CDR3 nucleotides: TGTGCCAGCAGCTTGGCCTCGTGGGGCGGGCAAGAGACCCAGTACTTC. Its protein product is CASSLASWGGQETQYF.